The T cell receptor beta chain under discussion was sequenced for a study of beta chain features in type 1 diabetes. This clone was found a few times. Each population that was sorted was more than 95% pure. Reverse transcribing all isolated RNA meant expressed TCRB transcripts were sequenced. Libraries were prepared by immunoSEQ multiplex PCR; TCRdb keeps only in-frame clonotypes and omits some of them. The sample holds under 950,000 clones, 15% to 20% seen once. From germline, CDR1 is LNHDA and CDR2 SQIVND (reference sequence). The CDR3 is 13 amino acids. The V gene lost 6 bases and the J gene lost 7 bases, with 13 bases spanning the gap.

The chain carries TRBV19 and TRBJ2-1; D is perhaps TRBD2 (6 bases). The receptor's source is a woman under 30 in good health. Sequenced: naive CD4+ T cells from blood. The CDR3 reads CASSGGSWNEQFF. DNA of the CDR3: TGTGCCAGTAGCGGAGGGAGTTGGAATGAGCAGTTCTTC.